These 4 T cell receptor beta chains originate from one sample sequenced in a study of blood T cell repertoires in COVID-19. The method was immunoSEQ multiplex PCR; TCRdb's version includes in-frame clones alone and lacks a portion of them. The profile shows about 81,000 clones, more than 75% of them singletons. Sequences were obtained from peripheral blood. The source of these receptors is a man aged 60-69 years with acute or convalescent COVID-19.

This sequence joins TRBV3-1 (or the pseudogene TRBV3-2) and TRBJ2-3, with TRBD2 as a possible D gene (5 bases). This CDR3 is 14 amino acids long. Trimming removed 2 bases at V and 0 bases at J, with 6 bases between. CDR1 and CDR2 (germline): LGHDT, YNNKEL (reference sequence). CDR3 sequence (DNA): TGTGCCAGCAGCCAAACTAGTAGCACAGATACGCAGTATTTT. It yields the protein CASSQTSSTDTQYF.

This clone was counted once. V usage is TRBV11-3 and J usage is TRBJ2-1; maybe TRBD2 (6 bases). This CDR3 has 15 residues. Germline loops: CDR1 SGHNT, CDR2 YENEEA. The V end lost 4 bases, the J end lost 7 bases, and 17 bases lay between the germline ends. The CDR3 DNA follows: TGTGCCAGCAGCTCAGCCCCGTCGGGGGTAAATGAGCAGTTCTTC. Translated, it gives CASSSAPSGVNEQFF.

The count of this clone is one. DNA for the CDR3: TGCGCCAGCAGCCGATCGCCGGGTCAAGAGACCCAGTACTTC. It codes for CASSRSPGQETQYF. This sequence joins TRBV5-1 and TRBJ2-5; D unresolved. CDR3 length: 14 residues. Trimming cost V 4 bases and J 2 bases, with 12 bases left between them. From germline, CDR1 is SGHRS and CDR2 YFSETQ.

This clone showed up just once. The chain joins TRBV18 to TRBJ1-4; 10 nucleotides agree with TRBD1. Germline CDR1 reads KGHSH; CDR2 reads LQKENI. V shed 3 bases, J shed 8 bases, and the junction held 6 bases outside the gene matches. This CDR3 contains 15 residues. DNA for the CDR3: TGTGCCAGCTCACCCGCCGGACAGGGGGGGGAAAAACTGTTTTTT. Its protein product is CASSPAGQGGEKLFF.